A selection of T cell receptor beta chains follows, all from one sample in a study of T cells of healthy individuals. Using its own MiXCR run on the 5' RACE reads, TCRdb lists one record per CDR3 protein. The repertoire has 41,000 or so distinct CDR3 sequences, approximately 4.5% of them found once; the top ten carry over 9%. These receptor sequences come from a human donor in good health. Both conserved end residues are part of each CDR3. D genes are given only for firm matches. Size tells how often a clone was seen (once, few, many) or the class of an expanded clone, and some rows leave it out.

TRBJ2-3	NA	TRBV4-1	many	16	TGCGCCAGCAGCTCCGCCGGGACTGGGACGGGAGATACGCAGTATTTT	CASSSAGTGTGDTQYF
TRBJ1-1	TRBD1	TRBV3-1	few	13	TGTGCCAGCAGCCTGGGACAGAACCGTCAAGCTTTCTTT	CASSLGQNRQAFF
TRBJ1-1	NA	TRBV18	many	15	TGTGCCAGCTTTAACCAGCCAGCCCTGGGCACTGAAGCTTTCTTT	CASFNQPALGTEAFF
TRBJ2-1	NA	TRBV6-2/TRBV6-3	NA	12	TGTGCCAGCAGTCCTCAGCGGGATGAGCAGTTCTTC	CASSPQRDEQFF
TRBJ1-1	NA	TRBV2	many	17	TGTGCCAGCAGCCCCACCCCGGCGGGACCAATGAACACTGAAGCTTTCTTT	CASSPTPAGPMNTEAFF
TRBJ2-1	NA	TRBV7-9	NA	11	TGTGCCAGCAGCTTAGGACCCGAGCAGTTCTTC	CASSLGPEQFF
TRBJ1-1	NA	TRBV18	many	13	TGTGCCAGCTCACCAGGGAGAACTACTGAAGCTTTCTTT	CASSPGRTTEAFF
TRBJ2-3	NA	TRBV4-3	NA	16	TGCGCCAGCAGCCAAGAAGGTCGGGGACTCACAGATACGCAGTATTTT	CASSQEGRGLTDTQYF
TRBJ1-1	NA	TRBV27	NA	13	TGTGCCAGCAGTTTATCTCCGCGGGCCAAAGCTTTCTTT	CASSLSPRAKAFF
TRBJ1-1	NA	TRBV15	NA	11	TGTGCCACCAGCAGAGATACCTCGGCTTTCTTT	CATSRDTSAFF
TRBJ2-1	TRBD2	TRBV24-1	many	16	TGTGCCACCACCCGAGGAGGAGGGACTAGCGACAATGAGCAGTTCTTC	CATTRGGGTSDNEQFF
TRBJ1-2	NA	TRBV7-2	many	12	TGTGCCAGCAGCTTAGCAGGACTCGACTACACCTTC	CASSLAGLDYTF
TRBJ1-5	NA	TRBV29-1	many	13	TGCAGCGTTGGGGCAGGGCCCAATCAGCCCCAGCATTTT	CSVGAGPNQPQHF
TRBJ1-2	NA	TRBV13	many	16	TGTGCCAGCAGTCTTGGGAACACTCCAGCCGACTATGGCTACACCTTC	CASSLGNTPADYGYTF
TRBJ1-5	NA	TRBV2	many	14	TGTGCCAGCAATTGGGATTCCGGCAATCAGCCCCAGCATTTT	CASNWDSGNQPQHF
TRBJ1-1	NA	TRBV12-3/TRBV12-4	many	13	TGTGCCAGCAGTTTAGAGGGTACGACTGAAGCTTTCTTT	CASSLEGTTEAFF
TRBJ2-5	TRBD2	TRBV9	many	16	TGTGCCAGCAGCGTAGATAGCGGGGGGCCGGGTGAGACCCAGTACTTC	CASSVDSGGPGETQYF
TRBJ2-7	TRBD2	TRBV20-1	many	12	TGCAGTGGGAGCGGGGAAACCTACGAGCAGTACTTC	CSGSGETYEQYF
TRBJ2-2	NA	TRBV14	many	14	TGTGCCAGCAGCCAAGGAGTGAACACCGGGGAGCTGTTTTTT	CASSQGVNTGELFF
TRBJ2-3	NA	TRBV29-1	many	15	TGCAGCGTTGGTTCAGGGGTAGTAGGCACAGATACGCAGTATTTT	CSVGSGVVGTDTQYF
TRBJ2-5	TRBD2	TRBV5-1	many	17	TGCGCCAGCAGCCCCGGACTAGCGGGGGGGCCGGTAGAGACCCAGTACTTC	CASSPGLAGGPVETQYF
TRBJ2-3	NA	TRBV29-1	many	13	TGCAGCGTTGTTGGGCTGGGCTCGGAAACGCAGTATTTT	CSVVGLGSETQYF
TRBJ2-1	NA	TRBV20-1	many	14	TGCAGTGCTCCCCTCAGGGGGGGCCGCAATGAGCAGTTCTTC	CSAPLRGGRNEQFF
TRBJ1-5	TRBD1	TRBV27	once	13	TGTGCCAGCGGACAGGGGGCCCGACAGCCCCAGCATTTT	CASGQGARQPQHF
TRBJ1-5	NA	TRBV2	NA	15	TGTGCCAGCAAAGAGACAGGCGTTAGCAATCAGCCCCAGCATTTT	CASKETGVSNQPQHF